This TCR beta chain was found in a study of monozygotic twins with inflammatory bowel disease. Overall study findings and caveats: Clonotype overlap with others was lower in IBD patients than in healthy twins, a difference that was greatest with disease activity.

Concerning this clonotype: No antigen is known for it.

Eight cDNA synthesis reactions were run for every sample. TCRdb re-called the 5' RACE reads and catalogs CDR3 proteins one per entry, DNA excluded. The sample includes roughly 170,000 distinct CDR3 sequences. CDR3 length: 15 residues. The receptor's source is a human donor with ulcerative colitis or Crohn's disease, or a healthy co-twin of an affected twin (not recorded which). V usage is TRBV12-3 or TRBV12-4 and J usage is TRBJ1-5; as DNA is missing, the TRBD1 call by TCRdb cannot be tested. Sequencing was performed on blood. The chain's CDR3 is CASRWGQGRGQPQHF.